Listed below are T cell receptor beta chains from one sample, sequenced in a study of shared clonotypes between healthy human individuals. Produced via immunoSEQ multiplex PCR; TCRdb's table is partial and in-frame only. The sample includes approximately 1,500,000 clones, around 95% seen only once; the top ten take 0.95% to 1.5%. The specimen sequenced was naive CD4+ T cells sorted from blood. Receptors were obtained from a man aged 25-45 years in good health. CDR3s include the opening cysteine and the closing phenylalanine or tryptophan. The D gene is left open where the match is weak. Clone size, where shown, is once, few, many, or a class for clones that have expanded.

clone_size: NA
v_call: TRBV5-1
j_call: TRBJ1-5
d_call: NA
cdr3_aa: CASRRWEGTAQHF
cdr3_nt: TGCGCCAGCAGAAGGTGGGAGGGAACGGCCCAGCATTTT

clone_size: NA
v_call: TRBV27
j_call: TRBJ2-7
d_call: TRBD2
cdr3_aa: CASSLHAWWVAGKPSYEQYF
cdr3_nt: TGTGCCAGCAGTTTGCACGCTTGGTGGGTAGCGGGTAAGCCTTCCTACGAGCAGTACTTC

clone_size: NA
v_call: TRBV6-1
j_call: TRBJ2-7
d_call: TRBD2
cdr3_aa: CASSPLAGIAYEQYF
cdr3_nt: TGTGCCAGCAGTCCCCTAGCGGGCATTGCCTACGAGCAGTACTTC

clone_size: NA
v_call: TRBV18
j_call: TRBJ1-1
d_call: NA
cdr3_aa: CASSPKVNTEAFF
cdr3_nt: TGTGCCAGCTCACCGAAAGTGAACACTGAAGCTTTCTTT

clone_size: NA
v_call: TRBV7-2
j_call: TRBJ1-2
d_call: TRBD1
cdr3_aa: CASSLTGTGALYGYTF
cdr3_nt: TGTGCCAGCAGCCTTACCGGGACAGGGGCCCTCTATGGCTACACCTTC

clone_size: NA
v_call: TRBV19
j_call: TRBJ1-3
d_call: NA
cdr3_aa: CASSIETLQPRSSGNTIYF
cdr3_nt: TGTGCCAGTAGTATCGAAACCCTACAACCACGTTCCTCTGGAAACACCATATATTTT

clone_size: NA
v_call: TRBV30
j_call: TRBJ2-3
d_call: NA
cdr3_aa: CAWRGRSTDTQYF
cdr3_nt: TGTGCCTGGCGGGGTCGGAGCACAGATACGCAGTATTTT

clone_size: NA
v_call: TRBV6-1
j_call: TRBJ2-6
d_call: NA
cdr3_aa: CASRDPVSGANVLTF
cdr3_nt: TGTGCCAGCAGAGACCCGGTCTCTGGGGCCAACGTCCTGACTTTC

clone_size: NA
v_call: TRBV9
j_call: TRBJ1-2
d_call: TRBD1
cdr3_aa: CASSVGRGPNYGYTF
cdr3_nt: TGTGCCAGCAGCGTAGGGAGGGGGCCTAACTATGGCTACACCTTC

clone_size: NA
v_call: TRBV7-9
j_call: TRBJ2-5
d_call: NA
cdr3_aa: CASIPGSGETQYF
cdr3_nt: TGTGCCAGCATCCCAGGTTCGGGAGAGACCCAGTACTTC

clone_size: NA
v_call: TRBV5-1
j_call: TRBJ1-3
d_call: NA
cdr3_aa: CASSDPPSGNTIYF
cdr3_nt: TGCGCCAGTTCGGACCCCCCATCTGGAAACACCATATATTTT

clone_size: NA
v_call: TRBV7-2
j_call: TRBJ1-5
d_call: NA
cdr3_aa: CASSLDLTERQPQHF
cdr3_nt: TGTGCCAGCAGCTTAGATCTGACAGAGCGCCAGCCCCAGCATTTT

clone_size: NA
v_call: TRBV5-4
j_call: TRBJ1-2
d_call: TRBD1
cdr3_aa: CASSSDRGYGYTF
cdr3_nt: TGTGCCAGCAGTTCGGACAGGGGCTATGGCTACACCTTC

clone_size: NA
v_call: TRBV7-2
j_call: TRBJ2-3
d_call: NA
cdr3_aa: CASSNDWVPDTQYF
cdr3_nt: TGTGCCAGCAGCAACGACTGGGTTCCCGATACGCAGTATTTT

clone_size: NA
v_call: TRBV5-1
j_call: TRBJ2-5
d_call: NA
cdr3_aa: CASSLAGTRQETQYF
cdr3_nt: TGCGCCAGCAGCTTGGCCGGGACTCGACAAGAGACCCAGTACTTC

clone_size: NA
v_call: TRBV6-1
j_call: TRBJ1-5
d_call: NA
cdr3_aa: CASSVSRDRNQPQHF
cdr3_nt: TGTGCCAGCAGCGTTTCCCGGGATCGCAATCAGCCCCAGCATTTT

clone_size: NA
v_call: TRBV5-6
j_call: TRBJ2-1
d_call: TRBD2
cdr3_aa: CASSPGLAGAGSEQFF
cdr3_nt: TGTGCCAGCAGCCCAGGACTAGCGGGAGCCGGGAGTGAGCAGTTCTTC

clone_size: NA
v_call: TRBV28
j_call: TRBJ1-2
d_call: NA
cdr3_aa: CASREAPGNYGYTF
cdr3_nt: TGTGCCAGCAGGGAAGCCCCAGGGAACTATGGCTACACCTTC

clone_size: NA
v_call: TRBV2
j_call: TRBJ1-1
d_call: NA
cdr3_aa: CASSERGYTEAFF
cdr3_nt: TGTGCCAGCAGTGAAAGGGGTTACACTGAAGCTTTCTTT

clone_size: NA
v_call: TRBV5-4
j_call: TRBJ2-1
d_call: NA
cdr3_aa: CASSLGEATSYNEQFF
cdr3_nt: TGTGCCAGCAGCTTGGGGGAGGCTACTTCCTACAATGAGCAGTTCTTC

clone_size: few
v_call: TRBV20-1
j_call: TRBJ1-2
d_call: NA
cdr3_aa: CSAHLGRGYTF
cdr3_nt: TGCAGTGCCCACCTTGGGCGTGGCTACACCTTC

clone_size: once
v_call: TRBV5-4
j_call: TRBJ2-7
d_call: TRBD2
cdr3_aa: CASSPGTSASYEQYF
cdr3_nt: TGTGCCAGCAGCCCCGGGACTAGCGCATCCTACGAGCAGTACTTC

clone_size: NA
v_call: TRBV7-2
j_call: TRBJ2-1
d_call: NA
cdr3_aa: CASTWGGSYNEQFF
cdr3_nt: TGTGCCAGCACCTGGGGCGGCTCCTACAATGAGCAGTTCTTC

clone_size: NA
v_call: TRBV25-1
j_call: TRBJ1-1
d_call: NA
cdr3_aa: CASSLRYEAFF
cdr3_nt: TGTGCCAGCAGTCTCAGATATGAAGCTTTCTTT

clone_size: NA
v_call: TRBV5-1
j_call: TRBJ1-2
d_call: NA
cdr3_aa: CASSSGGSGYTF
cdr3_nt: TGCGCCAGCAGCTCCGGAGGCTCTGGCTACACCTTC

clone_size: once
v_call: TRBV28
j_call: TRBJ2-1
d_call: NA
cdr3_aa: CASSLDSVRPNEQFF
cdr3_nt: TGTGCCAGCAGTTTAGATAGCGTACGTCCCAATGAGCAGTTCTTC

clone_size: NA
v_call: TRBV28
j_call: TRBJ2-4
d_call: NA
cdr3_aa: CASSLTGTVDIQYF
cdr3_nt: TGTGCCAGCAGCCTAACAGGGACGGTGGACATTCAGTACTTC

clone_size: NA
v_call: TRBV27
j_call: TRBJ2-3
d_call: NA
cdr3_aa: CASSLFPRLSTDTQYF
cdr3_nt: TGTGCCAGCAGTTTATTCCCCCGCCTTAGCACAGATACGCAGTATTTT

clone_size: NA
v_call: TRBV5-1
j_call: TRBJ2-3
d_call: TRBD2
cdr3_aa: CASGPGLAASTDTQYF
cdr3_nt: TGCGCCAGCGGACCTGGACTAGCGGCCAGCACAGATACGCAGTATTTT

clone_size: NA
v_call: TRBV7-9
j_call: TRBJ2-7
d_call: NA
cdr3_aa: CASSLSGLLSYEQYF
cdr3_nt: TGTGCCAGCAGCCTGAGCGGCCTTCTCTCCTACGAGCAGTACTTC

clone_size: NA
v_call: TRBV6-5
j_call: TRBJ1-1
d_call: NA
cdr3_aa: CASTPLGGDTEAFF
cdr3_nt: TGTGCCAGCACCCCTTTGGGAGGGGACACTGAAGCTTTCTTT

clone_size: NA
v_call: TRBV7-2
j_call: TRBJ2-1
d_call: TRBD2
cdr3_aa: CAGAWTSDYNEQFF
cdr3_nt: TGTGCCGGCGCCTGGACTAGCGACTACAATGAGCAGTTCTTC

clone_size: NA
v_call: TRBV10-2
j_call: TRBJ2-5
d_call: NA
cdr3_aa: CASSTYMAQETQYF
cdr3_nt: TGCGCCAGCTCCACTTACATGGCTCAAGAGACCCAGTACTTC

clone_size: NA
v_call: TRBV7-2
j_call: TRBJ1-3
d_call: TRBD1
cdr3_aa: CASSSGQLVTIYF
cdr3_nt: TGTGCCAGCAGCTCGGGACAGTTAGTCACCATATATTTT

clone_size: NA
v_call: TRBV4-3
j_call: TRBJ2-5
d_call: NA
cdr3_aa: CASSQVDEGPPYQETQYF
cdr3_nt: TGCGCCAGCAGCCAAGTGGATGAGGGTCCCCCATACCAAGAGACCCAGTACTTC

clone_size: NA
v_call: TRBV5-6
j_call: TRBJ1-1
d_call: NA
cdr3_aa: CASSSRNTEAFF
cdr3_nt: TGTGCCAGCAGTTCGAGGAACACTGAAGCTTTCTTT

clone_size: NA
v_call: TRBV21-1
j_call: TRBJ2-1
d_call: NA
cdr3_aa: CASSKDRGSGGNEQFF
cdr3_nt: TGTGCCAGCAGCAAAGATCGAGGGTCAGGGGGCAATGAGCAGTTCTTC

clone_size: NA
v_call: TRBV5-1
j_call: TRBJ2-7
d_call: TRBD1
cdr3_aa: CASKPGTGAYYEQYF
cdr3_nt: TGCGCCAGCAAACCCGGGACAGGGGCTTACTACGAGCAGTACTTC

clone_size: NA
v_call: TRBV10-2
j_call: TRBJ2-1
d_call: NA
cdr3_aa: CASRAQSSYNEQFF
cdr3_nt: TGCGCCAGCAGAGCCCAGAGCTCCTACAATGAGCAGTTCTTC

clone_size: NA
v_call: TRBV19
j_call: TRBJ2-1
d_call: TRBD2
cdr3_aa: CASSIVAGDYNEQFF
cdr3_nt: TGTGCCAGTAGTATCGTGGCGGGGGACTACAATGAGCAGTTCTTC

clone_size: NA
v_call: TRBV29-1
j_call: TRBJ2-7
d_call: TRBD1
cdr3_aa: CSVEDSSGQGAYEQYF
cdr3_nt: TGCAGCGTTGAAGATTCTTCCGGACAGGGAGCCTACGAGCAGTACTTC

clone_size: NA
v_call: TRBV27
j_call: TRBJ2-3
d_call: TRBD2
cdr3_aa: CASSLGGPGLARITDTQYF
cdr3_nt: TGTGCCAGCAGTTTAGGGGGTCCGGGACTAGCGAGAATTACAGATACGCAGTATTTT

clone_size: NA
v_call: TRBV5-1
j_call: TRBJ2-1
d_call: TRBD2
cdr3_aa: CASSFDPGLAGEQFF
cdr3_nt: TGCGCCAGCAGCTTTGACCCGGGACTAGCGGGTGAGCAGTTCTTC

clone_size: NA
v_call: TRBV28
j_call: TRBJ2-7
d_call: NA
cdr3_aa: CASSPGGPYEQYF
cdr3_nt: TGTGCCAGCAGCCCCGGTGGGCCCTACGAGCAGTACTTC

clone_size: NA
v_call: TRBV5-1
j_call: TRBJ2-5
d_call: TRBD2
cdr3_aa: CASSPIAGGMQETQYF
cdr3_nt: TGCGCCAGCAGCCCAATAGCGGGAGGGATGCAAGAGACCCAGTACTTC

clone_size: NA
v_call: TRBV7-2
j_call: TRBJ2-7
d_call: TRBD2
cdr3_aa: CASSLLLAGGPLGEQYF
cdr3_nt: TGTGCCAGCAGCTTACTCCTAGCGGGAGGGCCTTTAGGCGAGCAGTACTTC

clone_size: NA
v_call: TRBV5-1
j_call: TRBJ2-5
d_call: NA
cdr3_aa: CASSEQGSETQYF
cdr3_nt: TGCGCCAGCAGCGAACAGGGTAGCGAGACCCAGTACTTC

clone_size: NA
v_call: TRBV28
j_call: TRBJ1-5
d_call: TRBD1
cdr3_aa: CASSLPGQGTQPQHF
cdr3_nt: TGTGCCAGTAGTTTACCGGGACAGGGGACTCAGCCCCAGCATTTT

clone_size: NA
v_call: TRBV7-7
j_call: TRBJ2-2
d_call: NA
cdr3_aa: CASSLVRGTGELFF
cdr3_nt: TGTGCTAGCAGCTTAGTAAGGGGGACCGGGGAGCTGTTTTTT

clone_size: once
v_call: TRBV9
j_call: TRBJ2-2
d_call: TRBD2
cdr3_aa: CASSVAGLGNGELFF
cdr3_nt: TGTGCCAGCAGCGTAGCGGGACTAGGAAACGGGGAGCTGTTTTTT

clone_size: NA
v_call: TRBV7-9
j_call: TRBJ1-5
d_call: NA
cdr3_aa: CASSFFKGVPNNQPQHF
cdr3_nt: TGTGCCAGCAGCTTCTTTAAGGGGGTCCCTAACAATCAGCCCCAGCATTTT

clone_size: NA
v_call: TRBV5-4
j_call: TRBJ2-5
d_call: NA
cdr3_aa: CASSFPGGPETQYF
cdr3_nt: TGTGCCAGCAGCTTCCCTGGAGGGCCAGAGACCCAGTACTTC

clone_size: NA
v_call: TRBV18
j_call: TRBJ2-7
d_call: TRBD1
cdr3_aa: CASSSRGQAYEQYF
cdr3_nt: TGTGCCAGCTCATCTCGGGGACAGGCCTACGAGCAGTACTTC

clone_size: NA
v_call: TRBV10-1
j_call: TRBJ2-5
d_call: NA
cdr3_aa: CASSESGQETQYF
cdr3_nt: TGCGCCAGCAGTGAGTCGGGCCAAGAGACCCAGTACTTC

clone_size: few
v_call: TRBV23-1
j_call: TRBJ2-4
d_call: NA
cdr3_aa: CASSQYRVPYF
cdr3_nt: TGCGCCAGCAGTCAGTACAGGGTACCGTACTTC

clone_size: NA
v_call: TRBV5-1
j_call: TRBJ1-1
d_call: NA
cdr3_aa: CASSLKGMDTEAFF
cdr3_nt: TGCGCCAGCAGCTTGAAGGGGATGGACACTGAAGCTTTCTTT

clone_size: NA
v_call: TRBV28
j_call: TRBJ2-4
d_call: NA
cdr3_aa: CASGAKNIQYF
cdr3_nt: TGTGCCAGCGGGGCCAAAAACATTCAGTACTTC

clone_size: NA
v_call: TRBV18
j_call: TRBJ2-7
d_call: TRBD1
cdr3_aa: CASSPTDRGYEQYF
cdr3_nt: TGTGCCAGCTCACCAACGGACAGGGGGTACGAGCAGTACTTC

clone_size: NA
v_call: TRBV5-1
j_call: TRBJ2-1
d_call: NA
cdr3_aa: CASSLGQLSNEQFF
cdr3_nt: TGCGCCAGCAGCTTGGGACAGCTATCCAATGAGCAGTTCTTC

clone_size: NA
v_call: TRBV11-2
j_call: TRBJ2-1
d_call: NA
cdr3_aa: CASSQSGAVNEQFF
cdr3_nt: TGTGCCAGCAGCCAATCAGGAGCGGTAAATGAGCAGTTCTTC